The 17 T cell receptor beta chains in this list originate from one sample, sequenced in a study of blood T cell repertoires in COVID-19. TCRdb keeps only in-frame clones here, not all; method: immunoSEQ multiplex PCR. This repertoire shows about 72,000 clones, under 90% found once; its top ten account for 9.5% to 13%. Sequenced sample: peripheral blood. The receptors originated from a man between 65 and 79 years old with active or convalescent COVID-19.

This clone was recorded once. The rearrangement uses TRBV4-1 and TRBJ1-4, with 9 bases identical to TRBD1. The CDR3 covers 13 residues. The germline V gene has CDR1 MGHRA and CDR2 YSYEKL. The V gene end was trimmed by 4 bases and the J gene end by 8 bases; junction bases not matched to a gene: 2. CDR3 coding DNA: TGCGCCAGCAGCCTCGGGACAGGGGAAAAACTGTTTTTT. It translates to CASSLGTGEKLFF.

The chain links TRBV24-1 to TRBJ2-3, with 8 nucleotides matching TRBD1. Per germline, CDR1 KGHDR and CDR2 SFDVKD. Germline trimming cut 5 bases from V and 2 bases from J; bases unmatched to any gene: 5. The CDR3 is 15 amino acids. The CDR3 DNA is TGTGCCACCAGTGGACAGGGGCTCCCCACAGATACGCAGTATTTT. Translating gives CATSGQGLPTDTQYF.

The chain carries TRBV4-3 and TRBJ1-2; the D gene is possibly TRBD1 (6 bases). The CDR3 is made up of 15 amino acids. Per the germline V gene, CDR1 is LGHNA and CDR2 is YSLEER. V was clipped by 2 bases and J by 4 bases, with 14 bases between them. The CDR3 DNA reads TGCGCCAGCAGCCAACAAATGACAGGTCTCTATGGCTACACCTTC. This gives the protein CASSQQMTGLYGYTF.

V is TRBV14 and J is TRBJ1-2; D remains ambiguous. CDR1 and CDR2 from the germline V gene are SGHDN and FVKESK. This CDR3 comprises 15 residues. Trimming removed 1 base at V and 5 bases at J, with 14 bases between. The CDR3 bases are TGTGCCAGCAGCCAAGGTCGAGGACTGGAATATGGCTACACCTTC. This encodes CASSQGRGLEYGYTF.

CDR3 sequence (DNA): TGTGCCATCAGTGAAAACAGGGATATGAATGGCTACACCTTC. This gives the protein CAISENRDMNGYTF. The chain carries TRBV10-3 and TRBJ1-2, with D possibly matching TRBD1 (6 bases). CDR1 and CDR2 (germline): ENHRY, SYGVKD. The CDR3 is 14 amino acids. V was shortened by 3 bases and J by 6 bases, with 14 bases between the two germline ends.

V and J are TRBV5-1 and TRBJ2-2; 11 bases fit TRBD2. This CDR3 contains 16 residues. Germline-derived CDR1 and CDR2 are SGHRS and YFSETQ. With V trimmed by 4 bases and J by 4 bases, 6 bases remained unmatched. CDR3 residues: CASSPLAGGTTGELFF. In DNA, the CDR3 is TGCGCCAGCAGCCCGCTAGCGGGAGGAACCACCGGGGAGCTGTTTTTT. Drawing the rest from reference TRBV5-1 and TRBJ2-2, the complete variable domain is KAGVTQTPRYLIKTRGQQVTLSCSPISGHRSVSWYQQTPGQGLQFLFEYFSETQRNKGNFPGRFSGRQFSNSRSEMNVSTLELGDSALYLCASSPLAGGTTGELFFGEGSRLTVL.

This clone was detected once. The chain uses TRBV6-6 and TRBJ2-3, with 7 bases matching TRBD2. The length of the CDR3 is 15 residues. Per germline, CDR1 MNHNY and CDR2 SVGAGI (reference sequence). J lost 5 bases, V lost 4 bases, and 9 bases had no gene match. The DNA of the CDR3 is TGTGCCAGCAGTTCCCATCAACAGCGGGGAGATACGCAGTATTTT. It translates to CASSSHQQRGDTQYF.

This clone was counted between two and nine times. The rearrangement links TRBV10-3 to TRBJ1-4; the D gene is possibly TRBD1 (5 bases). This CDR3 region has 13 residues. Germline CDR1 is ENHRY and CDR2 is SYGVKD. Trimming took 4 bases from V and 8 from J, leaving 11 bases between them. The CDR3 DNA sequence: TGTGCCATCAGTGCCAGGGAGGGAGAAAAACTGTTTTTT. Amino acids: CAISAREGEKLFF.

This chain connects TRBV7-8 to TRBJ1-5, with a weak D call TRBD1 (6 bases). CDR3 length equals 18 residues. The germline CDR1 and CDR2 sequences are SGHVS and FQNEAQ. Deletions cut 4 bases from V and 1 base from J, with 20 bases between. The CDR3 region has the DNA TGTGCCAGCAGCTCAAGGGGGTATAATCTTCCGAGCAATCAGCCCCAGCATTTT. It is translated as CASSSRGYNLPSNQPQHF.

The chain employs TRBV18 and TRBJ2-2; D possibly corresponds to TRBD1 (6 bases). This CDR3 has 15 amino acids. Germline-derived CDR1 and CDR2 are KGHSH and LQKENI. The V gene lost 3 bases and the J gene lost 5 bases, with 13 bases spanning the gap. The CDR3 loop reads CASSPRGLRTGELFF. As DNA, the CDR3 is TGTGCCAGCTCACCCAGGGGCCTGAGAACCGGGGAGCTGTTTTTT.

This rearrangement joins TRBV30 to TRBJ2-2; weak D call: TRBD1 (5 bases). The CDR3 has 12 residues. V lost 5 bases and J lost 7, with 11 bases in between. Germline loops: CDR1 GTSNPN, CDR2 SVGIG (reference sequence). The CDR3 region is CAWAQGFGELFF. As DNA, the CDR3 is TGTGCCTGGGCGCAGGGCTTCGGGGAGCTGTTTTTT.

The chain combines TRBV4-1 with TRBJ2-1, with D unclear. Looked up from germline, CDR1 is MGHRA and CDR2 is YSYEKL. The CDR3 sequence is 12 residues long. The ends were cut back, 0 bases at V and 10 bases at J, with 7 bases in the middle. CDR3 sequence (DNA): TGCGCCAGCAGCCAAGATCAGCGCGAGCAGTTCTTC. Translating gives CASSQDQREQFF.

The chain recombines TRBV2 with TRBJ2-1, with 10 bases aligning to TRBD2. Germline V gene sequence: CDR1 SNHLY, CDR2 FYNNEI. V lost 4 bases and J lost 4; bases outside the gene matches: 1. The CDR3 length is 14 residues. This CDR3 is CASSVSGRYNEQFF. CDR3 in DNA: TGTGCCAGCAGTGTTAGCGGGAGGTACAATGAGCAGTTCTTC.

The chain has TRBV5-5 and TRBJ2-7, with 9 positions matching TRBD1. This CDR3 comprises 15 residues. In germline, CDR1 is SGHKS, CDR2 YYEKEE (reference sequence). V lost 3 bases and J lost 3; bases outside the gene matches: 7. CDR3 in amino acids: CASSSATGGSYEQYF. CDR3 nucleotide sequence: TGTGCCAGCAGCTCTGCGACAGGGGGAAGCTACGAGCAGTACTTC.

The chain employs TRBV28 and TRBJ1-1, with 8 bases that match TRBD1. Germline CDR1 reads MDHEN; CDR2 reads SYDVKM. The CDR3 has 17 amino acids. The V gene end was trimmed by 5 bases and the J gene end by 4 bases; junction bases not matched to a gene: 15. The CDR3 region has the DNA TGTGCCAGCAGTGCCTGGACAGGGAATGAGGGCGGCACTGAAGCTTTCTTT. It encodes CASSAWTGNEGGTEAFF.

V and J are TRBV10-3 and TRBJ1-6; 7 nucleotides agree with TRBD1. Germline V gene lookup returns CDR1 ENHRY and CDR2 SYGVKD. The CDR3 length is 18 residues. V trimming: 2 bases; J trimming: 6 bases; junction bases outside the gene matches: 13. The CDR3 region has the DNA TGTGCCATCAGTGAGAGTATAGAACCGGGACAGAGTAATTCACCCCTCCACTTT. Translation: CAISESIEPGQSNSPLHF.

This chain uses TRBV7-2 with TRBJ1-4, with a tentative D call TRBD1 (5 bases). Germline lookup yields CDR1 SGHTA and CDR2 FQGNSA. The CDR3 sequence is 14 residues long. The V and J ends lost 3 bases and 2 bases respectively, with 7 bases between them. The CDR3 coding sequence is TGTGCCAGCAGCTTGGGGCGGACTAATGAAAAACTGTTTTTT. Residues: CASSLGRTNEKLFF.